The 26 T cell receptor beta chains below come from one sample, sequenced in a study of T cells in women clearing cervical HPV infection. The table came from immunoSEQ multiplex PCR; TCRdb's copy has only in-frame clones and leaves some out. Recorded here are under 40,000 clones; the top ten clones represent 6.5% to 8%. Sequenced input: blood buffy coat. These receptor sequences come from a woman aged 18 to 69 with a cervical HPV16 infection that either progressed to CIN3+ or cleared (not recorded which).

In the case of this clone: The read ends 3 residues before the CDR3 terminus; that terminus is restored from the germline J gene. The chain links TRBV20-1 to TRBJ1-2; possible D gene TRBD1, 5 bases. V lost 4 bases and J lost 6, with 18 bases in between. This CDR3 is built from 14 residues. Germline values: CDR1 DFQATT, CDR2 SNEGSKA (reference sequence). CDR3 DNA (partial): TGCAGTGCTACCCCACCCGGAGGGGCCCATGGC. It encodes CSATPPGGAHG. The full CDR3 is CSATPPGGAHGYTF.

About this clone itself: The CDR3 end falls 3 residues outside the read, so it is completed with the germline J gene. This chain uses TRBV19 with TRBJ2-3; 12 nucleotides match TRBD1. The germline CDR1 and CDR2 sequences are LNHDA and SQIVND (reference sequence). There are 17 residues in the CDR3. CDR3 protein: CASSIGGTGGLRETQYF. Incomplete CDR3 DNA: TGTGCCAGTAGTATAGGTGGGACAGGGGGCTTAAGAGAGACG.

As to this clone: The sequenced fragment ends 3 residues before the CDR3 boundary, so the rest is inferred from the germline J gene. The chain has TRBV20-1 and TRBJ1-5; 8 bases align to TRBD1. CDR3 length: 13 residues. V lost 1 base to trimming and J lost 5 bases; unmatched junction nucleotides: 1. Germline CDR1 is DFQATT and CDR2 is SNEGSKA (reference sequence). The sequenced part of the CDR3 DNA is TGCAGTGCTAGAGTGGACAGGGATCAGCCC. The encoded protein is CSARVDRDQP. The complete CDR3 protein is CSARVDRDQPQHF.

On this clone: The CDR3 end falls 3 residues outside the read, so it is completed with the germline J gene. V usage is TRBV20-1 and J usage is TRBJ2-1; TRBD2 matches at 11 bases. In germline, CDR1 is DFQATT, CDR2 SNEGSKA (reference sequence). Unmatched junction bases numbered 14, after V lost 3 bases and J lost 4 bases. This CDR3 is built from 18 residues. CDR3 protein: CSARSLHLAGGTYNEQFF. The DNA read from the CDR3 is TGCAGTGCTAGGAGTTTACATCTAGCGGGAGGTACTTACAATGAG.

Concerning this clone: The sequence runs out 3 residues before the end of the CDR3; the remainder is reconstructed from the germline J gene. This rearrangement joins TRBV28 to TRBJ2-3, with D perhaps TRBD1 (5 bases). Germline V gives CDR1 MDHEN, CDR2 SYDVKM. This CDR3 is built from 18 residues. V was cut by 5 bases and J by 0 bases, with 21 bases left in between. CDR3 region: CASSPAHGHSISTDTQYF. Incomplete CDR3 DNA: TGTGCCAGCAGTCCCGCCCATGGACATTCTATTAGCACAGATACG. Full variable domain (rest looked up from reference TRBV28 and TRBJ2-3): DVKVTQSSRYLVKRTGEKVFLECVQDMDHENMFWYRQDPGLGLRLIYFSYDVKMKEKGDIPEGYSVSREKKERFSLILESASTNQTSMYLCASSPAHGHSISTDTQYFGPGTRLTVL.

The chain's CDR3 is CASSFYQGLAGKDEQYF. The sequenced part of the CDR3 DNA is TGTGCCAGCAGCTTCTATCAGGGACTAGCGGGAAAGGACGAG. The chain is built from TRBV7-8 and TRBJ2-7; 13 bases fit TRBD2. The CDR3 is cut off 3 residues early in the read; its end comes from the germline J gene. Germline loops: CDR1 SGHVS, CDR2 FQNEAQ. This CDR3 has 17 amino acids. V was pared by 3 bases and J by 5 bases, with 10 bases of the junction left unmatched.

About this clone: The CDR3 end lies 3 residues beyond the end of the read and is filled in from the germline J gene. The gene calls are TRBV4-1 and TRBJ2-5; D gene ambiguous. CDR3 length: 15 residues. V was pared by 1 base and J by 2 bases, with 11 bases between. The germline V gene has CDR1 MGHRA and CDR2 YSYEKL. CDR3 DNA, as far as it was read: TGCGCCAGCAGCCAAGTGCGTACTATACAAGAGACC. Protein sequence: CASSQVRTIQET. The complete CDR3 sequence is CASSQVRTIQETQYF.

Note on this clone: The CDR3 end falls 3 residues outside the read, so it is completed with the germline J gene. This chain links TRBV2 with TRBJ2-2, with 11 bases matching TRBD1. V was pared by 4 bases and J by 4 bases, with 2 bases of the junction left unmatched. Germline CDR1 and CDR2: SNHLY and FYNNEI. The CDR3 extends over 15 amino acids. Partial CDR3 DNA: TGTGCCAGCAGTGTGGGGACAGGGGGCACCGGGGAG. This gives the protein CASSVGTGGTGE. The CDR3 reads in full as CASSVGTGGTGELFF.

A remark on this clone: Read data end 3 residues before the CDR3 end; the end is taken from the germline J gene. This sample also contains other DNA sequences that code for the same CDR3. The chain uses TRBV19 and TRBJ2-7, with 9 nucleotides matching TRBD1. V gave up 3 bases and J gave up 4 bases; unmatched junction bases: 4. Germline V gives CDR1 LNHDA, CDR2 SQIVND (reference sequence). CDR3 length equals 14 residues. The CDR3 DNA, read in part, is TGTGCCAGTAGTATTGGGACAGGGCCTTACGAG. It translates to CASSIGTGPYE. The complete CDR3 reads CASSIGTGPYEQYF.

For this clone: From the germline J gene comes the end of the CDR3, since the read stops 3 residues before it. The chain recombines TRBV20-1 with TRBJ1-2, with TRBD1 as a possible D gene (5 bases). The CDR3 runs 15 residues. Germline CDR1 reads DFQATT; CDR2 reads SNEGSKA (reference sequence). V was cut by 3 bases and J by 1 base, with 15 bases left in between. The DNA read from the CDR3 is TGCAGTGCTAGTACGGTCCAGGGCCGTAACTATGGC. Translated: CSASTVQGRNYG. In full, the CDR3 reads CSASTVQGRNYGYTF.

The CDR3: CASSVGGLAGPETQYF. Incomplete CDR3 DNA: TGTGCCAGCAGCGTAGGGGGACTAGCGGGTCCAGAGACC. The rearrangement joins TRBV9 to TRBJ2-5; 12 nucleotides line up with TRBD2. The read terminates 3 residues before the CDR3 end, so the remaining end is supplied by the germline J gene. Germline V gives CDR1 SGDLS, CDR2 YYNGEE. Trimming took 0 bases from V and 4 from J; bases not matched to a gene: 4. The CDR3 runs to 16 residues.

This CDR3 is CASSDRGNTEAFF. CDR3 DNA, as far as it was read: TGCGCCAGCAGTGACAGGGGGAACACTGAA. The chain carries TRBV10-2 and TRBJ1-1; tentatively, D is TRBD1 (6 bases). The read halts 3 residues ahead of the CDR3 end, with the missing end drawn from the germline J gene. The CDR3 has 13 amino acids. Germline V gene data show CDR1 as WSHSY and CDR2 as SAAADI. V was shortened by 3 bases and J by 1 base, with 6 bases between the two germline ends.

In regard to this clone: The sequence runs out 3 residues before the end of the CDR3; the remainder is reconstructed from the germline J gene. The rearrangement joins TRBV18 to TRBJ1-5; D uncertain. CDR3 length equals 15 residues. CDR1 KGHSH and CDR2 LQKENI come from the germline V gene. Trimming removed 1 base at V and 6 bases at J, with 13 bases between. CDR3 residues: CASSPQAVLGQPQHF. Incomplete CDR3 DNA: TGTGCCAGCTCACCACAGGCGGTTCTCGGTCAGCCC.

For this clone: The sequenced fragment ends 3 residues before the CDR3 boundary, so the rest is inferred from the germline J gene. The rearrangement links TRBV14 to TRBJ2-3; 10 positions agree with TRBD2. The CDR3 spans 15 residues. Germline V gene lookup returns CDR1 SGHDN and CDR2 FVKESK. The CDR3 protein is CASSQGLAGVETQYF. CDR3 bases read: TGTGCCAGCAGCCAAGGTCTAGCGGGAGTGGAGACG.

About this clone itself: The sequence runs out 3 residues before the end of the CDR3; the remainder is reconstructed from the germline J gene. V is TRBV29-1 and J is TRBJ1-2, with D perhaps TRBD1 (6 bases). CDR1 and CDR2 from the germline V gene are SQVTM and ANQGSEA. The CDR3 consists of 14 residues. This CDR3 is CSVGGIQGSYDYTF. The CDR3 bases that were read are TGCAGCGTTGGGGGGATACAGGGTTCCTACGAC.

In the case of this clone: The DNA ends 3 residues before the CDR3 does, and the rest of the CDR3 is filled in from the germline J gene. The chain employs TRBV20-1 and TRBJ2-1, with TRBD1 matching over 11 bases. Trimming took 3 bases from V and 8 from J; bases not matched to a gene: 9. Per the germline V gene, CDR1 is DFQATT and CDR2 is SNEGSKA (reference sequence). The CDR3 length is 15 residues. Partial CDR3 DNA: TGCAGTGCTAGCTACCGCCGGACAGGGGGCGATGAG. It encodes CSASYRRTGGDE. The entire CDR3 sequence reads CSASYRRTGGDEQFF.

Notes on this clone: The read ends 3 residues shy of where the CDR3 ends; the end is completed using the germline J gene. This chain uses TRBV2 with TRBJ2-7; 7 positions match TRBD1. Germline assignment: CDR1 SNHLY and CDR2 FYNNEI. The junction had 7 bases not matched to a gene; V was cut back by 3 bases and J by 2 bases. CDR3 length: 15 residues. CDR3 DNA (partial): TGTGCCAGCAGTGATTTCGGGACAGCCGCCTACGAG. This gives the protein CASSDFGTAAYE. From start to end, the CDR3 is CASSDFGTAAYEQYF.

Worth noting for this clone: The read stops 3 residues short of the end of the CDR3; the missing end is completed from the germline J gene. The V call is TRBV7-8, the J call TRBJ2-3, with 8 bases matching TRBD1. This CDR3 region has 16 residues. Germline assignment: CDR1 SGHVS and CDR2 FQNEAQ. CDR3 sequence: CASSSYDRGLNQPQYF. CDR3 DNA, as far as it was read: TGTGCCAGCAGCTCATACGACAGGGGTTTAAATCAGCCG.

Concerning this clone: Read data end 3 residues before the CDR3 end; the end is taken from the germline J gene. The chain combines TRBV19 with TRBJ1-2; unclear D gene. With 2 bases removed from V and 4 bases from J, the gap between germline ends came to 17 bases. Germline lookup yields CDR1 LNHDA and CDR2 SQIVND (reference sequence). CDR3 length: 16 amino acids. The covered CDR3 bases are TGTGCCAGTAGTATAACATCCCGGCAGCGAGGCTATGGC. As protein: CASSITSRQRGYG. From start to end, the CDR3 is CASSITSRQRGYGYTF.

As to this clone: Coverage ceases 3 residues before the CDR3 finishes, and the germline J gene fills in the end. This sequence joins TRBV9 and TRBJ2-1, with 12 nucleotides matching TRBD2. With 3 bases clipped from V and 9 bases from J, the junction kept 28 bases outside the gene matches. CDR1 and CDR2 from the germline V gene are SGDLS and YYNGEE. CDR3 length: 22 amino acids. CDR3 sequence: CASSAWWIRHLAGGRFMGEQFF. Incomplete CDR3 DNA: TGTGCCAGCAGCGCCTGGTGGATCCGGCATCTAGCGGGGGGGCGTTTTATGGGTGAG.

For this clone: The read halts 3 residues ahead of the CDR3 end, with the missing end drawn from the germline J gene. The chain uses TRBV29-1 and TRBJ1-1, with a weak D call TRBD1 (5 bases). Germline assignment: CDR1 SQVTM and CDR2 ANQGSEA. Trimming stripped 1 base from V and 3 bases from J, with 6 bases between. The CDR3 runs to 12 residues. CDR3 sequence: CSVEGGDTEAFF. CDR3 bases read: TGCAGCGTTGAAGGAGGGGACACTGAA. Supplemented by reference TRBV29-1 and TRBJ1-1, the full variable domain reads SAVISQKPSRDICQRGTSLTIQCQVDSQVTMMFWYRQQPGQSLTLIATANQGSEATYESGFVIDKFPISRPNLTFSTLTVSNMSPEDSSIYLCSVEGGDTEAFFGQGTRLTVV.

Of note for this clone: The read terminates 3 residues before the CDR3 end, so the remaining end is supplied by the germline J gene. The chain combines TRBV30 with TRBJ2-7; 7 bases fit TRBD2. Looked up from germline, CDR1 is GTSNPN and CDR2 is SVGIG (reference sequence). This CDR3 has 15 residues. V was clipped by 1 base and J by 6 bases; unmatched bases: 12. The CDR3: CAWSAQTTGGAEQYF. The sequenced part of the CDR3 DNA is TGTGCCTGGAGTGCCCAGACTACGGGAGGCGCCGAG.

Here the CDR3 reads CASSTGQRNQPQHF. CDR3 DNA (partial): TGTGCCAGTAGTACGGGACAGCGAAATCAGCCC. The gene calls are TRBV19 and TRBJ1-5, with 7 bases that match TRBD1. The observed sequence ends 3 residues before the CDR3 terminus, with the missing tail filled in from the germline J gene. This CDR3 region has 14 residues. Trimming removed 4 bases from V and 4 bases from J; junction bases left unmatched: 4. Germline V gene data show CDR1 as LNHDA and CDR2 as SQIVND (reference sequence).

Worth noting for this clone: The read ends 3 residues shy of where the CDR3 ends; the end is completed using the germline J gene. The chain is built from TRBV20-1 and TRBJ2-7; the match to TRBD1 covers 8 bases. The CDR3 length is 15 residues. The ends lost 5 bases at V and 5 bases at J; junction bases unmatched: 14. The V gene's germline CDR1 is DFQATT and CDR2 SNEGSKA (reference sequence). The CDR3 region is CSAGTRRTGFDEQYF. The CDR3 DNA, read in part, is TGCAGTGCTGGGACGAGGAGGACAGGGTTTGACGAG.

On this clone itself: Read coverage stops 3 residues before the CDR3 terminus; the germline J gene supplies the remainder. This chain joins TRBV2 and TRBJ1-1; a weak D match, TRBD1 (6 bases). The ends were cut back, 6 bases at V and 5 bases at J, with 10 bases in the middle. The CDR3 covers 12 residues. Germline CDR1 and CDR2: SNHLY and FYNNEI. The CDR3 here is CASRQGRTEAFF. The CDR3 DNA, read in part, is TGTGCCAGCAGACAGGGTCGGACTGAA.

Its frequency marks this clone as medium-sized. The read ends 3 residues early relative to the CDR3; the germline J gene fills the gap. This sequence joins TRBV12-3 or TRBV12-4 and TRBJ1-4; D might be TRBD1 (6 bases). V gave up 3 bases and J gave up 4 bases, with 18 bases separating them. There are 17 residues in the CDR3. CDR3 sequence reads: CASSLVPTGRDNEKLFF. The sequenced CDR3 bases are TGTGCCAGCAGTTTGGTCCCCACAGGGCGGGATAATGAAAAA.